Listed below are T cell receptor beta chains from one sample, sequenced in a study of T cell responses to AZD1222 COVID-19 vaccine. Here immunoSEQ multiplex PCR was the method, and the copy in TCRdb shows in-frame clones only, minus some. Of roughly 120,000 clones listed, about nine tenths are singletons. Here the sequenced sample was peripheral blood, taken 28 days after the second AZD1222 dose. The receptors stem from an adult who received the AZD1222 COVID-19 vaccine. The CDR3 runs from the conserved cysteine through the conserved F or W. A D gene is named only where the DNA matches it firmly. Clone size appears in some rows only: once, few, many, or a class for an expanded clone.

once | NA | TRBJ1-6 | TRBV5-1 | TGCGCCAGCAGCTTGGGGCAGGGCGGATCACCCCTCCACTTT | CASSLGQGGSPLHF
NA | NA | TRBJ1-2 | TRBV7-2 | TGTGCCAGCAGCATCAGGGTTAGGGGCTACACCTTC | CASSIRVRGYTF
NA | TRBD2 | TRBJ2-5 | TRBV12-5 | TGTGCTAGTGGTCCCGGGCGAACTAGCGGGGACCAAGAGACCCAGTACTTC | CASGPGRTSGDQETQYF
NA | TRBD2 | TRBJ2-3 | TRBV7-9 | TGTGCCAGCAGCTCCCCGGCTAGCGGGGGCACAGATACGCAGTATTTT | CASSSPASGGTDTQYF
NA | NA | TRBJ1-5 | TRBV4-3 | TGCGCCAGCAGCCAAGGTTTGGGGAATCAGCCCCAGCATTTT | CASSQGLGNQPQHF
NA | NA | TRBJ1-5 | TRBV6-5 | TGTGCCAGCAGTCGACTGACAGGTGGCAATCAGCCCCAGCATTTT | CASSRLTGGNQPQHF
NA | NA | TRBJ1-2 | TRBV19 | TGTGCCAGTAGCCAGGGTGCGAGCTATGGCTACACCTTC | CASSQGASYGYTF
once | NA | TRBJ1-3 | TRBV7-8 | TGTGCCAGCAGCTTACGGACTCTCAGCTCTGGAAACACCATATATTTT | CASSLRTLSSGNTIYF
NA | TRBD2 | TRBJ2-1 | TRBV3-1/TRBV3-2 | TGTGCCAGCTCCCGCGGGGGTGTCCTACACAATGAGCAGTTCTTC | CASSRGGVLHNEQFF
NA | NA | TRBJ1-5 | TRBV3-1/TRBV3-2 | TGTGCCAGCAGCCAAGAGCACCAGCCCCAGCATTTT | CASSQEHQPQHF
NA | NA | TRBJ2-1 | TRBV9 | TGTGCCAGCAGCGTATCAGGACACCCATCCGGGGGTGAGCAGTTCTTC | CASSVSGHPSGGEQFF
NA | TRBD1 | TRBJ1-4 | TRBV5-4 | TGTGCCAGCAGCGGGGACAGGGCAAATGAAAAACTGTTTTTT | CASSGDRANEKLFF
NA | NA | TRBJ1-1 | TRBV7-8 | TGTGCCAGCAGCTTTAGTACGGACATCCGAAACACTGAAGCTTTCTTT | CASSFSTDIRNTEAFF
NA | TRBD2 | TRBJ2-7 | TRBV4-3 | TGCGCCAGCACAAGCTCTCTAGCGGGGGGATTCGAGCAGTACTTC | CASTSSLAGGFEQYF